This is a list of T cell receptor beta chains from one sample in a study of human T cells and chemical hapten exposure. Via MiXCR, TCRdb re-called the RACE reads, giving one row per CDR3 protein. The table records tens of thousands of distinct CDR3 sequences, roughly a tenth of them present only once. The sample consisted of whole blood, taken in connection with sensitization to the hapten diphenylcyclopropenone (DPC). The origin of the receptors is a man aged 35 to 55 with alopecia areata. Some clones in this sample may be carry-over from other donors' samples. The CDR3 runs from the conserved cysteine through the conserved F or W. D genes are given only for firm matches. Clone size appears in some rows only: once, few, many, or a class for an expanded clone.

size	V	D	J	CDR3	DNA
.	TRBV9	.	TRBJ2-6	CASSANVVAGANVLTF	TGTGCCAGCAGCGCTAACGTGGTAGCTGGGGCCAACGTCCTGACTTTC
many	TRBV20-1	.	TRBJ2-5	CSARTDPKETQYF	TGCAGTGCTAGGACGGATCCGAAAGAGACCCAGTACTTC
.	TRBV7-9	.	TRBJ2-2	CASSPGELFF	TGTGCCTCATCGCCCGGGGAGCTGTTTTTT
few	TRBV27	.	TRBJ2-7	CASRPLMGQRGTYEQYF	TGTGCCAGCAGACCACTAATGGGCCAGAGAGGGACCTACGAGCAGTACTTC
many	TRBV12-3/TRBV12-4	TRBD1	TRBJ1-1	CASRLSWTGSDTEAFF	TGTGCCAGCAGACTTTCCTGGACAGGGTCGGACACTGAAGCTTTCTTT
few	TRBV6-2/TRBV6-3	.	TRBJ1-5	CASSWTENQPQHF	TGTGCCAGCAGTTGGACGGAGAATCAGCCCCAGCATTTT
.	TRBV12-3/TRBV12-4	.	TRBJ1-1	CASSFSDRTEAFF	TGTGCCAGCAGTTTCTCGGATAGGACTGAAGCTTTCTTT
many	TRBV29-1	TRBD1	TRBJ2-7	CSVAQGAGNEQYF	TGCAGCGTTGCACAGGGGGCTGGTAACGAGCAGTACTTC
.	TRBV28	.	TRBJ1-4	CASSSTSGTTNEKLFF	TGTGCCAGCAGTTCAACCTCCGGGACAACTAATGAAAAACTGTTTTTT
many	TRBV7-2	.	TRBJ1-4	CASSLNRAEKLFF	TGTGCCAGCAGCTTGAACCGGGCAGAAAAACTGTTTTTT
many	TRBV20-1	.	TRBJ1-1	CSAETTGNTEAFF	TGCAGTGCTGAGACGACAGGGAACACTGAAGCTTTCTTT
few	TRBV6-4	.	TRBJ1-5	CASSEGRRDAYSNQPQHF	TGTGCCAGCAGTGAGGGTCGCAGGGATGCTTATAGCAATCAGCCCCAGCATTTT
.	TRBV10-3	.	TRBJ2-2	CAISEQGLDTGELFF	TGTGCCATCAGTGAGCAGGGGTTGGACACCGGGGAGCTGTTTTTT
many	TRBV9	TRBD1	TRBJ1-4	CASSETGDSYEKLFF	TGTGCCAGCAGCGAAACTGGGGACAGTTATGAAAAACTGTTTTTT
few	TRBV6-2/TRBV6-3	TRBD2	TRBJ2-1	CASGRAGGSNEQFF	TGTGCCAGCGGTCGGGCGGGAGGGTCCAATGAGCAGTTCTTC
.	TRBV2	TRBD1	TRBJ2-1	CASTSVGGQGAGEQFF	TGTGCCAGCACCTCAGTTGGGGGACAGGGGGCTGGTGAGCAGTTCTTC
many	TRBV6-5	TRBD1	TRBJ2-3	CASSYTGGAPDTQYF	TGTGCCAGCAGTTACACAGGGGGCGCCCCAGATACGCAGTATTTT
many	TRBV20-1	.	TRBJ2-1	CSAISGLTYNEQFF	TGCAGTGCGATCTCGGGGCTAACCTACAATGAGCAGTTCTTC
.	TRBV28	.	TRBJ2-6	CASSLEGAGANVLTF	TGTGCCAGCAGTTTAGAGGGTGCTGGGGCCAACGTCCTGACTTTC
.	TRBV5-8	TRBD2	TRBJ2-1	CASSLRGTSGRVSYNEQFF	TGTGCCAGCAGCTTGAGGGGGACTAGCGGGAGAGTATCCTACAATGAGCAGTTCTTC
few	TRBV9	TRBD1	TRBJ2-7	CASSVGGYGQDYEQYF	TGTGCCAGCAGCGTAGGAGGATATGGACAGGACTACGAGCAGTACTTC
many	TRBV7-9	TRBD1	TRBJ1-1	CASSLVSGTAFYPMNTEAFF	TGTGCCAGCAGCTTAGTGAGTGGGACAGCTTTCTATCCCATGAACACTGAAGCTTTCTTT
few	TRBV28	TRBD2	TRBJ2-3	CASSSRLAGVTDTQYF	TGTGCCAGCAGTTCGAGACTAGCGGGGGTCACAGATACGCAGTATTTT
many	TRBV5-6	.	TRBJ1-1	CASREQSSGTEAFF	TGTGCCAGTCGAGAACAGTCGTCCGGGACTGAAGCTTTCTTT
many	TRBV7-2	.	TRBJ2-2	CAGGLGGELFF	TGTGCTGGCGGGCTGGGGGGGGAGCTGTTTTTT
few	TRBV12-3/TRBV12-4	TRBD2	TRBJ2-3	CASSGLVADTQYF	TGTGCCAGCAGTGGACTAGTGGCAGATACGCAGTATTTT
.	TRBV6-1	.	TRBJ2-7	CASSAWTYTYEQYF	TGTGCCAGCAGTGCCTGGACGTACACCTACGAGCAGTACTTC
.	TRBV6-2/TRBV6-3	.	TRBJ2-2	CASSQTGTGELFF	TGTGCCAGCAGTCAAACAGGGACCGGGGAGCTGTTTTTT
few	TRBV14	.	TRBJ1-5	CASSQALGREPQHF	TGTGCCAGCAGCCAAGCGTTGGGTCGGGAGCCCCAGCATTTT
few	TRBV3-1	.	TRBJ2-7	CASSQGSSRAAFYEQYF	TGTGCCAGCAGCCAAGGAAGTTCGCGAGCCGCCTTCTACGAGCAGTACTTC
.	TRBV24-1	TRBD2	TRBJ2-3	CATSDLASGGTQYF	TGTGCCACCAGTGATTTAGCGTCGGGGGGTACGCAGTATTTT
.	TRBV10-3	TRBD1	TRBJ2-3	CAIRERTGRSTDTQYF	TGTGCCATCAGGGAGAGGACAGGTCGAAGCACAGATACGCAGTATTTT
.	TRBV6-2/TRBV6-3	TRBD1	TRBJ2-2	CASTVQGATGELFF	TGTGCCAGCACCGTGCAGGGGGCCACCGGGGAGCTGTTTTTT
many	TRBV6-2/TRBV6-3	TRBD1	TRBJ2-2	CASSYTGTGATGELFF	TGTGCCAGCAGTTATACCGGGACAGGGGCCACCGGGGAGCTGTTTTTT
many	TRBV20-1	.	TRBJ1-2	CIPSNYGYTF	TGCATCCCCAGTAACTATGGCTACACCTTC
.	TRBV6-5	TRBD1	TRBJ2-2	CASSQTGGAGTGELFF	TGTGCCAGCAGTCAGACAGGGGGCGCCGGGACCGGGGAGCTGTTTTTT
few	TRBV20-1	TRBD2	TRBJ2-3	CSDEGSGRADTQYF	TGCAGTGATGAAGGCAGCGGGAGGGCAGATACGCAGTATTTT
few	TRBV20-1	TRBD2	TRBJ2-1	CSASYREAFSADEQFF	TGCAGTGCTAGTTATCGGGAGGCCTTCTCGGCTGATGAGCAGTTCTTC
.	TRBV20-1	.	TRBJ2-1	CSARDNLDNEQFF	TGCAGTGCGAGGGACAACCTAGACAATGAGCAGTTCTTC
.	TRBV6-5	TRBD2	TRBJ2-3	CASSYSRGLAGPDTQYF	TGTGCCAGCAGTTACTCTAGGGGACTAGCGGGACCTGATACGCAGTATTTT
few	TRBV18	.	TRBJ2-5	CASSPASTSETQYF	TGTGCCAGCTCACCAGCCAGCACTAGTGAGACCCAGTACTTC
many	TRBV11-3	.	TRBJ2-1	CASSLVARKGYNEQFF	TGTGCCAGCAGCTTAGTGGCGCGAAAAGGGTACAATGAGCAGTTCTTC
.	TRBV28	TRBD1	TRBJ1-5	CASNFGQGVTQPQHF	TGTGCCAGCAACTTTGGACAGGGGGTGACCCAGCCCCAGCATTTT
few	TRBV6-2/TRBV6-3	TRBD2	TRBJ2-3	CASSFQLLAGDRDTQYF	TGTGCCAGCAGTTTCCAACTACTAGCGGGAGACAGAGATACGCAGTATTTT
few	TRBV6-1	.	TRBJ1-5	CASSEGGGGNQPQHF	TGTGCCAGCAGTGAAGGCGGGGGGGGCAATCAGCCCCAGCATTTT
medium-sized	TRBV7-9	TRBD1	TRBJ2-5	CASSFPPSTGQSQYF	TGTGCCAGCAGCTTTCCCCCTTCGACAGGGCAGTCCCAGTACTTC
few	TRBV19	TRBD1	TRBJ1-1	CASSTRTGTNTEAFF	TGTGCCAGTAGTACCCGGACAGGGACGAACACTGAAGCTTTCTTT